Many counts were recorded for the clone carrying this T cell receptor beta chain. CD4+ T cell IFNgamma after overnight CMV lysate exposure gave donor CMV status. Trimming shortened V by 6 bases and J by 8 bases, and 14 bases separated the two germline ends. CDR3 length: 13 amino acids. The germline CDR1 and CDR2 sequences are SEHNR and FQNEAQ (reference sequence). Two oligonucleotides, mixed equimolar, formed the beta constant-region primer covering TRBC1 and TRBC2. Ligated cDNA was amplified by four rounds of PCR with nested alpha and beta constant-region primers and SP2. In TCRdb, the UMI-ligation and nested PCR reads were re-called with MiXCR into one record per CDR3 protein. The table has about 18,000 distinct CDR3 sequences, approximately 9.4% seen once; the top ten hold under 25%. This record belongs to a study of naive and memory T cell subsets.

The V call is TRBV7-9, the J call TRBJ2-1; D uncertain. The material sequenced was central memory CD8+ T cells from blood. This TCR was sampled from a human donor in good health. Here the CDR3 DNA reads TGTGCCAGCAGTTTCGGTGAGGTCGATGAGCAGTTCTTC. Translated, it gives CASSFGEVDEQFF.